This section outlines one T cell receptor (beta chain) sequence together with its context. This clonotype is termed medium-sized (0.01 to 0.1%). What this receptor recognizes is not known. Per-nucleotide qualities are absent, and no much larger clonotype sits a single base away. This sample stems from a study of spatial heterogeneity in lung cancer (dated 2019 in TCRdb). As for the study more broadly: More beta-chain than alpha-chain transcripts were consistently detected, likely reflecting higher beta-chain transcript abundance. In tumor regions, TCR transcript counts showed a strong correlation with a T cell transcriptional module score from matched bulk RNA-seq. Both alpha and beta chains were TCR-sequenced in samples taken at surgery, namely 220 tumor regions, fewer than 85 matched nontumor lung samples and about 52 PBMC samples. In the raw uncorrected reads, each unique combination of TCR and UMI appeared more than ten times on average. Nonsynonymous mutation counts, determined by whole-exome sequencing of tumor tissue, were related to features of the TCR repertoire. In non-small cell lung cancer, the study quantitatively compared TCR alpha and beta repertoires across several tumor regions, matched nontumor lung, and blood. The study at large found these results: Confirming at a functional level the hypothesis that regional TCRs recognize regional mutations was considered to require additional single-cell paired TCR alpha and beta sequencing. Estimated TCR-seq coverage of tumor T cells was only about 7.4% for alpha chains and roughly 12% for beta chains. A correlation was observed between the number of expanded intratumoral alpha and beta TCRs and the tumor nonsynonymous mutation count. Counts of ubiquitous and regional expanded TCRs were found to correlate with counts of ubiquitous and regional nonsynonymous mutations, respectively.

The CDR3 spans 15 residues, from the cysteine through the phenylalanine. Of the read, only the CDR3 DNA is kept; its 45 bases are in frame from base 1. The germline V gene provides CDR1 MDHEN and CDR2 SYDVKM. The V end loses 5 bases and the J end loses 9 bases, and a stretch of 17 bases separates them. The time point tag for this specimen amounts to: sample taken at primary tumor resection. Donors were under 95 patients with early-stage, untreated non-small cell lung cancer from the lung TRACERx cohort. For TCR sequencing, whole RNA was extracted from tumor and nontumor lung tissue, or from cryopreserved PBMC samples, and no cell sorting was done. Patients were selected for TCR sequencing only if sufficient RNA was available from at least two tumor regions. Before being selected, tumor and adjacent nontumor lung specimens were reviewed by a lung pathologist. Library creation used 5' RACE. Data came from a NextSeq 500. The TCR library protocol attached a unique molecular identifier to each TCR cDNA molecule to allow correction of PCR and sequencing errors. Regarding the original processing steps: Decombinator tools were used for TCR identification, UMI-based error correction and CDR3 extraction. TCRs above a frequency of 2 per 1,000, corresponding to the top 1% of the tumor frequency distribution, were defined as expanded. Expanded tumor TCRs were classed as regional if statistically deemed absent (corrected P<0.05) from at least one tumor region, otherwise ubiquitous. Rényi diversity was computed with the R vegan package after subsampling each repertoire 100 times to 5,000 TCRs. CDR3 similarity networks were built from amino acid triplet string-kernel similarity, connecting CDR3s with pairwise similarity above 0.82. TCRdb reanalyzed the raw reads on its own, using fastp at Q25 for trimming and MiXCR for clone calling, and kept in-frame beta chains. For every CDR3 protein sequence, its rows merge into one entry that carries the most common genes and DNA. The V and J calls, along with clone size, are taken from TCRdb and not from the paper's own processing. For this sample there are about 3,300 distinct CDR3 sequences; about 17% appear just once. The top ten clonotypes cover 5.5% to 8% of the sample.

This receptor chain uses TRBV28 and TRBJ1-6; tentative D gene TRBD1, with 6 bases matching. The TCR was taken from a male donor with early-stage non-small cell lung cancer. Sequencing was performed on lung tumor tissue, taken at surgery. At the DNA level, the sequence is TGTGCCAGCAGTCCCGGCTACGACAGGAGTTCACCCCTCCACTTT. This gives the protein CASSPGYDRSSPLHF.